This is a list of T cell receptor beta chains from one sample in a study of blood T cell repertoires in COVID-19. Repertoires were generated with immunoSEQ multiplex PCR, while TCRdb's copy carries only in-frame clones and drops some. The data hold about 410,000 clones, with 86% observed a single time. Material for sequencing was peripheral blood. The receptors here all came from a young woman with active or convalescent COVID-19. The CDR3 runs from the conserved cysteine through the conserved F or W. Fields, in order: J gene, D gene, clone size, V gene, CDR3 protein, CDR3 DNA. D genes are given only for firm matches. A row's size may be missing; if present it is once, few, many or a size class.

TRBJ1-2 - - TRBV14 CASSQDRVAEPYGYGYTF TGTGCCAGCAGCCAAGATCGAGTAGCGGAACCCTACGGCTATGGCTACACCTTC
TRBJ2-7 TRBD2 - TRBV25-1 CASRLGGTPEQYF TGTGCCAGCCGGTTGGGGGGGACGCCAGAGCAGTACTTC
TRBJ1-1 - - TRBV7-9 CASSFLFDPGNTEAFF TGTGCCAGCAGTTTCTTGTTCGATCCGGGAAACACTGAAGCTTTCTTT
TRBJ1-5 - - TRBV5-8 CASSLDGRNQPQHF TGTGCCAGCAGCTTAGACGGGAGGAATCAGCCCCAGCATTTT
TRBJ2-5 - - TRBV6-1 CASSEGPQVKTQYF TGTGCCAGCAGTGAGGGCCCCCAGGTAAAGACCCAGTACTTC
TRBJ2-7 TRBD2 - TRBV6-5 CASSKGTNTYEQYF TGTGCCAGCAGTAAGGGGACTAATACCTACGAGCAGTACTTC
TRBJ2-5 TRBD2 - TRBV4-1 CASSGTSGGARQETQYF TGCGCCAGCAGCGGGACTAGCGGGGGGGCTCGCCAAGAGACCCAGTACTTC
TRBJ1-5 - - TRBV5-6 CASSSPDRGQPQHF TGTGCCAGCAGCTCCCCGGACAGAGGACAGCCCCAGCATTTT
TRBJ2-1 - - TRBV18 CASSPQEISYNEQFF TGTGCCAGCTCACCACAGGAGATATCCTACAATGAGCAGTTCTTC
TRBJ1-2 - - TRBV3-1/TRBV3-2 CASSQGQQNYGYTF TGTGCCAGCAGCCAAGGACAGCAGAACTATGGCTACACCTTC
TRBJ1-5 TRBD1 - TRBV5-1 CASSFSGDSGQPQHF TGCGCCAGCAGCTTCTCAGGGGACAGCGGTCAGCCCCAGCATTTT
TRBJ2-5 TRBD2 - TRBV4-1 CASSQERREGKETQYF TGCGCCAGCAGCCAAGAGCGTAGGGAGGGCAAAGAGACCCAGTACTTC
TRBJ1-2 - few TRBV12-2 CASRSPSGGGLSGYTF TGTGCAAGTCGCTCGCCTTCGGGGGGGGGCTTGAGTGGCTACACCTTC
TRBJ2-1 TRBD1 - TRBV6-5 CASSPEGAKQFF TGTGCCAGCAGCCCCGAGGGGGCTAAGCAGTTCTTC
TRBJ1-2 TRBD1 few TRBV3-1/TRBV3-2 CASSQDTTGVYGYTF TGTGCCAGCAGCCAAGATACGACAGGGGTCTATGGCTACACCTTC
TRBJ1-1 TRBD1 - TRBV13 CASSRRQGGLNTEAFF TGTGCCAGCAGCAGACGACAGGGTGGGTTGAACACTGAAGCTTTCTTT
TRBJ1-1 - - TRBV7-2 CASSPGRVWDTEAFF TGTGCCAGCAGCCCCGGCAGGGTTTGGGACACTGAAGCTTTCTTT
TRBJ2-7 TRBD1 - TRBV18 CASSPSQGPFHEQYF TGTGCCAGCTCACCTTCACAGGGGCCATTCCACGAGCAGTACTTC
TRBJ1-2 - - TRBV5-1 CASSLVGGKDSGYTF TGCGCCAGCAGCTTGGTTGGGGGGAAGGATTCTGGCTACACCTTC
TRBJ2-1 - - TRBV13 CASSFGRQGNEQFF TGTGCCAGCAGCTTCGGCCGGCAGGGCAATGAGCAGTTCTTC
TRBJ2-7 - - TRBV4-1 CASSQIGQASYEQYF TGCGCCAGCAGCCAGATTGGGCAGGCTTCCTACGAGCAGTACTTC
TRBJ1-2 TRBD1 - TRBV19 CASRKTGTGINYGYTF TGTGCCAGTAGGAAAACCGGGACAGGGATTAACTATGGCTACACCTTC
TRBJ1-3 - - TRBV10-3 CAISESGMVLSGNTIYF TGTGCCATCAGTGAGAGCGGCATGGTTCTCTCTGGAAACACCATATATTTT
TRBJ1-2 - - TRBV19 CASSISDTTNYGYTF TGTGCCAGTAGTATTTCGGACACGACTAACTATGGCTACACCTTC
TRBJ1-1 - - TRBV4-1 CASSLQTNTEAFF TGCGCCAGCAGCCTACAGACAAACACTGAAGCTTTCTTT
TRBJ2-1 TRBD1 - TRBV11-3 CASSRTGTEKFF TGTGCCAGCAGCAGAACCGGGACAGAGAAGTTCTTC
TRBJ1-1 - - TRBV30 CAWSIQGPEAFF TGTGCCTGGAGTATACAGGGCCCTGAAGCTTTCTTT
TRBJ1-3 - few TRBV14 CASSPLAGTGNTIYF TGTGCCAGCAGCCCTCTGGCGGGAACTGGAAACACCATATATTTT
TRBJ2-7 TRBD1 once TRBV2 CASSGTVYEQYF TGTGCCAGCAGCGGGACAGTTTACGAGCAGTACTTC
TRBJ1-5 - - TRBV27 CASSLIGVGNQPQHF TGTGCCAGCAGTTTAATAGGGGTCGGCAATCAGCCCCAGCATTTT
TRBJ2-5 TRBD2 - TRBV13 CASSSGLPYQETQYF TGTGCCAGCAGCTCGGGACTACCGTACCAAGAGACCCAGTACTTC
TRBJ2-1 - - TRBV6-5 CASSSLGGEQFF TGTGCCAGCAGTTCCCTTGGCGGTGAGCAGTTCTTC
TRBJ1-2 - - TRBV11-2 CASSPTTMADNYGYTF TGTGCCAGCAGCCCGACAACAATGGCCGATAACTATGGCTACACCTTC
TRBJ1-4 TRBD1 - TRBV11-2 CASSSSDRGGNEKLFF TGTGCCAGCAGCTCATCAGACAGGGGTGGAAATGAAAAACTGTTTTTT
TRBJ2-5 - - TRBV10-2 CASRQIGEIQYF TGCGCCAGCAGGCAAATCGGGGAGATACAGTACTTC
TRBJ1-2 TRBD1 few TRBV6-4 CASSDLQGVPVNGYTF TGTGCCAGCAGTGACCTCCAGGGGGTCCCAGTCAATGGCTACACCTTC